This T cell receptor (beta chain) was documented in a study of blood T cells in healthy people across ages. Whole-study context: Using template switching, researchers captured about one barcoded beta molecule for each two T cells. General study findings and limits: While age rose, TCR beta diversity per million T cells dropped in a roughly linear way. Estimated diversity, derived from one million T cells, was regarded as an underestimate. Unsorted PBMC material precluded a definitive naive versus antigen-experienced comparison.

Through a sample-barcoded 5' primer and a J-beta primer mix, a second PCR was run for roughly 6 to 12 cycles. TCRdb recomputed calls from the 5' RACE reads with MiXCR, one row per CDR3 protein. The table has roughly 680,000 distinct CDR3 sequences, 45% to 60% seen once. In regard to this clonotype: Its target is not known.

With 1 base removed from V and 6 bases from J, the gap between germline ends came to 15 bases. The CDR3 is 16 amino acids. Germline V gene data show CDR1 as MGHRA and CDR2 as YSYEKL. Sequenced input: blood. The V call is TRBV4-1, the J call TRBJ1-4, with TRBD1 as a possible D gene (6 bases). The clonotype comes from a woman aged 80 or older in good health. The CDR3 spells CASSQATGTWDEKLFF. The CDR3 region has the DNA TGCGCCAGCAGCCAAGCCACCGGGACATGGGATGAAAAACTGTTTTTT.